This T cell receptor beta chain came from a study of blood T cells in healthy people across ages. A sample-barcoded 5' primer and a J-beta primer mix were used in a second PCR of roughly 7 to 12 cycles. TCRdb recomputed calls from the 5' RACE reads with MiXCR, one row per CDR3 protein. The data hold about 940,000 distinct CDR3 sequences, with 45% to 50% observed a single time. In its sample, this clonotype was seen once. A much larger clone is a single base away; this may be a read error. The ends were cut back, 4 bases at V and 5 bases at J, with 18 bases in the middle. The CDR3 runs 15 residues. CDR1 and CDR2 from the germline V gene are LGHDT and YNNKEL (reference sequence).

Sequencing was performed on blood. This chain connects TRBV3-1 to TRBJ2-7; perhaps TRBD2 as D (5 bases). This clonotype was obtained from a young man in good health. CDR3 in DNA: TGTGCCAGCAGCCGAGTACGGGGTTCTTTCAACGAGCAGTACTTC. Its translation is CASSRVRGSFNEQYF.